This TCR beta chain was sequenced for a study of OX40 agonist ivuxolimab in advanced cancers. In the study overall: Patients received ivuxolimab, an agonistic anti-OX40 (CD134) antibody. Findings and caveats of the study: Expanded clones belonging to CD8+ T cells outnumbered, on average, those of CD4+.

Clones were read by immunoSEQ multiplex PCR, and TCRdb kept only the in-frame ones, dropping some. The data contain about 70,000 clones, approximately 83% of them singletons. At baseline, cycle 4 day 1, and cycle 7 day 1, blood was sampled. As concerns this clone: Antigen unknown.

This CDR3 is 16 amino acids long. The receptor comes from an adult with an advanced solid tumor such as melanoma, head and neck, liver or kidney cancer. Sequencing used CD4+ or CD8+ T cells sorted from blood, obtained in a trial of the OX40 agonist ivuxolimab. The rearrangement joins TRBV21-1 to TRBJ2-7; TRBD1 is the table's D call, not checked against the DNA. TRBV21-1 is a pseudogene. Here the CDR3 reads CASTPKQGQGSYEQYF. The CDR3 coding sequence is TGTGCCAGCACTCCTAAGCAGGGACAGGGATCTTACGAGCAGTACTTC.